Listed below are T cell receptor beta chains from one sample, sequenced in a study of shared clonotypes between healthy human individuals. The repertoire was sequenced with immunoSEQ multiplex PCR; TCRdb's copy has only in-frame clones and lacks some. The data contain around 1,900,000 clones, just over 90% of them seen just once; the ten biggest clones take up more than 1.5%. The sample was naive CD8+ T cells from PBMCs. The source is a man in his late teens or twenties in good health. Some clones in this sample may be carry-over from other donors' samples. Each CDR3 is given with its conserved first and last residue. D genes are given only for firm matches. Size is stated for part of the rows, as once, few or many counts, or as a class when the clone is expanded.

DNA | CDR3 | J | V | size | D
TGTGCCAGCAGTTCTCTTCGGGGGGTTCAAAGTGAGCAGTTCTTC | CASSSLRGVQSEQFF | TRBJ2-1 | TRBV28 | . | TRBD2
TGTGCCAGCAGTTTGGGTGAGGACGAGCAGTACTTC | CASSLGEDEQYF | TRBJ2-7 | TRBV27 | . | .
TGTGCCAGTGGAGCCGGGACAGGCCCCTACGAGCAGTACTTC | CASGAGTGPYEQYF | TRBJ2-7 | TRBV19 | . | TRBD1
TGTGCCAGTAGTATCAGTTTTCAGGGGGGGAATCAGCCCCAGCATTTT | CASSISFQGGNQPQHF | TRBJ1-5 | TRBV19 | . | TRBD1
TGTGCCAGCAGCCTAGGGACTATTGGACTAGCGGGGAACACCGGGGAGCTGTTTTTT | CASSLGTIGLAGNTGELFF | TRBJ2-2 | TRBV13 | . | TRBD2
TGTGCCAGCAGCTTAGCAGGACAGGGATCCTACGAGCAGTACTTC | CASSLAGQGSYEQYF | TRBJ2-7 | TRBV7-9 | . | TRBD1
TGTGCCAGTAGTATGGCGGGGCTAAGCTCCTACGAGCAGTACTTC | CASSMAGLSSYEQYF | TRBJ2-7 | TRBV19 | . | .
TGTGCCAGTAGTATGAAGGGACAGGGGTACTATGGCTACACCTTC | CASSMKGQGYYGYTF | TRBJ1-2 | TRBV19 | . | TRBD1
TGTGCCACCAGCAGAGATACGGAGGGATTAACTAATGAAAAACTGTTTTTT | CATSRDTEGLTNEKLFF | TRBJ1-4 | TRBV15 | . | .
TGTGCCAGCAGCATAGGAAGCAGGGCCTCCAACGAGCAGTACTTC | CASSIGSRASNEQYF | TRBJ2-7 | TRBV7-8 | . | .
TGCGCCAGCAGCCCGCTCCTGGACAGCGGTCAGCCCCAGCATTTT | CASSPLLDSGQPQHF | TRBJ1-5 | TRBV4-3 | once | .
TGTGCCAGCAGCTTATCTCCTAGCGGGAGCCCCTACAATGAGCAGTTCTTC | CASSLSPSGSPYNEQFF | TRBJ2-1 | TRBV7-3 | . | TRBD2
TGCAGCGTTGCCGGCGGGGGAAGGGGCACCGGGGAGCTGTTTTTT | CSVAGGGRGTGELFF | TRBJ2-2 | TRBV29-1 | . | TRBD2
TGTGCCAGCACCAGCTTTGGAGGCACAGATACGCAGTATTTT | CASTSFGGTDTQYF | TRBJ2-3 | TRBV28 | once | .
TGTGCCAGCAGCGTAGCTGACACCGGGGAGCTGTTTTTT | CASSVADTGELFF | TRBJ2-2 | TRBV9 | . | .
TGTGCCACCAGCAGAGGTACCTCCCAAAACATTCAGTACTTC | CATSRGTSQNIQYF | TRBJ2-4 | TRBV15 | . | .
TGTGCCAGTAGTATTGACGGATCTAACTATGGCTACACCTTC | CASSIDGSNYGYTF | TRBJ1-2 | TRBV19 | few | .
TGTGCCAGCAGCTACAGGGACAACTACGAGCAGTACTTC | CASSYRDNYEQYF | TRBJ2-7 | TRBV6-5 | . | .
TGTGCCAGCAGACTCACAGGGATGAACACTGAAGCTTTCTTT | CASRLTGMNTEAFF | TRBJ1-1 | TRBV6-6 | . | .
TGTGCCACGGCGGACAGGGTTACGTACGAGCAGTACTTC | CATADRVTYEQYF | TRBJ2-7 | TRBV19 | . | TRBD1
TGTGCCAGCAGCCAGGGACAGGGGGTGATCACAGATACGCAGTATTTT | CASSQGQGVITDTQYF | TRBJ2-3 | TRBV7-8 | . | TRBD1
TGTGCCAGCAGCGGAGCGGGGAACACCGGGGAGCTGTTTTTT | CASSGAGNTGELFF | TRBJ2-2 | TRBV11-2 | . | .
TGTGCCAGCAGCCCTCAACGCGGGACGGGAAACACCATATATTTT | CASSPQRGTGNTIYF | TRBJ1-3 | TRBV11-2 | . | .
TGTGCCAGCAGCTTGGACAGGGATGGTGGGGCCAACGTCCTGACTTTC | CASSLDRDGGANVLTF | TRBJ2-6 | TRBV5-4 | . | .
TGTGCCAGCAGCCCGCGGGGGGGTGATAGGGTTGGCTACACCTTC | CASSPRGGDRVGYTF | TRBJ1-2 | TRBV9 | . | .
TGTGCCAGCAGCCCAACTAGCGGGGGCTTACTTTTCGAAGAGCAGTTCTTC | CASSPTSGGLLFEEQFF | TRBJ2-1 | TRBV7-3 | . | TRBD2
TGTGCCAGCAGCCTGGTATTCAGCGGAAGCACAGATACGCAGTATTTT | CASSLVFSGSTDTQYF | TRBJ2-3 | TRBV4-2 | . | .
TGTGCCAGCAGGTTACACGTTTCAGGGCAGCCCCAGCATTTT | CASRLHVSGQPQHF | TRBJ1-5 | TRBV28 | once | .
TGTGCCAGCAGCGTAGGGGGATGGGGAGAGACCCAGTACTTC | CASSVGGWGETQYF | TRBJ2-5 | TRBV9 | . | .
TGTGCCAGCTCACCGACAGGGGAGGGCTACGAGCAGTACTTC | CASSPTGEGYEQYF | TRBJ2-7 | TRBV18 | . | .
TGTGCCAGCAGCTTGGAACAGGGTGCCGACGAGCAGTACTTC | CASSLEQGADEQYF | TRBJ2-7 | TRBV7-8 | . | .
TGTGCCAGCAGCTTAGTCTCGGGGGTGCACACTGAAGCTTTCTTT | CASSLVSGVHTEAFF | TRBJ1-1 | TRBV11-1 | . | .
TGTGCCAGGACCGGGACAGCCCGACCTTTTGTAACTGAAGCTTTCTTT | CARTGTARPFVTEAFF | TRBJ1-1 | TRBV19 | . | TRBD1
TGTGCCTGGAGTGTAAGGGAAATCCTCGGCGAGCAGTACTTC | CAWSVREILGEQYF | TRBJ2-7 | TRBV30 | . | .
TGCGCCAGCAGTGAAGGGTGGGGCGGTCAAGAGACCCAGTACTTC | CASSEGWGGQETQYF | TRBJ2-5 | TRBV10-2 | . | .
TGTGCCAGCAGTCCTAGCTCCTACGAGCAGTACTTC | CASSPSSYEQYF | TRBJ2-7 | TRBV27 | . | .
TGTGCCAGCAGTTACCAGGGCCCCATGGTCGCCTACGAGCAGTACTTC | CASSYQGPMVAYEQYF | TRBJ2-7 | TRBV28 | . | .
TGTGCCACCTTGACAGGGGGCGCGGAGGGCTACACCTTC | CATLTGGAEGYTF | TRBJ1-2 | TRBV15 | . | TRBD1
TGTGCCAGCAGTTACCGCGACAGGGAAAGAGAGACCCAGTACTTC | CASSYRDRERETQYF | TRBJ2-5 | TRBV6-5 | . | TRBD1
TGTGCCAGCAGCGTAGCGCCCGGTCGGATTACCGGGGAGCTGTTTTTT | CASSVAPGRITGELFF | TRBJ2-2 | TRBV9 | . | .
TGTGCCAGCAGCAACAGGGAACCATATGGCTACACCTTC | CASSNREPYGYTF | TRBJ1-2 | TRBV11-1 | once | .
TGTGCCAGCAGGGCCGACAGCTTCAACACTGAAGCTTTCTTT | CASRADSFNTEAFF | TRBJ1-1 | TRBV2 | . | .
TGTGCCAGCGGACAGCCTAGCTCCTACGAGCAGTACTTC | CASGQPSSYEQYF | TRBJ2-7 | TRBV27 | . | .
TGTGCCAGCAGTGTCCGGGACCCTCTCTACAATGAGCAGTTCTTC | CASSVRDPLYNEQFF | TRBJ2-1 | TRBV27 | . | .
TGTGCCAGCAGCTTGGGACGTACTGAAGCTTTCTTT | CASSLGRTEAFF | TRBJ1-1 | TRBV5-5 | few | .
TGCGCCAGCTGGGACAGAGATAGCAATCAGCCCCAGCATTTT | CASWDRDSNQPQHF | TRBJ1-5 | TRBV10-2 | . | TRBD1
TGTGCCAGCAGCTGGGGTTACGAGCAGTACTTC | CASSWGYEQYF | TRBJ2-7 | TRBV7-9 | . | .
TGTGCCAGCAGCTTCCCCTGGGGGCGGGAGAGCGATGAGCAGTTCTTC | CASSFPWGRESDEQFF | TRBJ2-1 | TRBV5-8 | . | .
TGCGCCAGCAGCCAAGTTTTTTCTGGGGACGCTTTCTTT | CASSQVFSGDAFF | TRBJ1-1 | TRBV4-1 | . | .
TGTGCCAGCAGTGGGGGAGCGGAAAGCACAGATACGCAGTATTTT | CASSGGAESTDTQYF | TRBJ2-3 | TRBV2 | . | .
TGTGCCATCAGTGAGGGAGGGACCTCCTATGGCTACACCTTC | CAISEGGTSYGYTF | TRBJ1-2 | TRBV10-3 | . | .